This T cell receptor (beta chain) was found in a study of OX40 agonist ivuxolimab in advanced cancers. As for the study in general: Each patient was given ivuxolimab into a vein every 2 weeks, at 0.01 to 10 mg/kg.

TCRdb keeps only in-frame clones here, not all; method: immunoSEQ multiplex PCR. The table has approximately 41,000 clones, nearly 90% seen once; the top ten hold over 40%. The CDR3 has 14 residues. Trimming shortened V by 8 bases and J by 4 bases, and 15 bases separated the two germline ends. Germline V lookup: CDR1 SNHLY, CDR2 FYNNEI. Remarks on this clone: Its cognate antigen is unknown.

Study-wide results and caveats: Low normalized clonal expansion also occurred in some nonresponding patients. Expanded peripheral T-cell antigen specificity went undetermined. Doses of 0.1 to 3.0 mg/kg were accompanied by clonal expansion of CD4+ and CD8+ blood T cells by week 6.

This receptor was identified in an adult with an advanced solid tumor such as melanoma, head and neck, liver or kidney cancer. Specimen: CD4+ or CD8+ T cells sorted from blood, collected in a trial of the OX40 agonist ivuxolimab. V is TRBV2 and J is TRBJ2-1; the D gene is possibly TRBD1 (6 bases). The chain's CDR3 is CASLESDSYNEQFF. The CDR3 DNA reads TGTGCCAGCCTGGAATCGGACAGTTACAATGAGCAGTTCTTC. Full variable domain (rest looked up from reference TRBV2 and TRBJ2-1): EPEVTQTPSHQVTQMGQEVILRCVPISNHLYFYWYRQILGQKVEFLVSFYNNEISEKSEIFDDQFSVERPDGSNFTLKIRSTKLEDSAMYFCASLESDSYNEQFFGPGTRLTVL.